This T cell receptor (beta chain) derives from a study of OX40 agonist ivuxolimab in advanced cancers. The CDR3 contains 14 residues. The germline V gene has CDR1 MNHNS and CDR2 SASEGT. V was trimmed by 3 bases and J by 9 bases, leaving 12 bases between them. Clones were sequenced by immunoSEQ multiplex PCR, and TCRdb holds only the in-frame ones, with some missing. Found here are around 92,000 clones, around 92% of them singletons; the top ten hold 0.26%. The specimen comprised CD4+ or CD8+ T cells sorted from blood, sampled in a trial of the OX40 agonist ivuxolimab. This clonotype originated in an adult with an advanced solid tumor such as melanoma, head and neck, liver or kidney cancer. The chain carries TRBV6-1 and TRBJ1-6; tentatively, D is TRBD1 (5 bases). CDR3 residues: CASSELREVSPLHF. CDR3 bases: TGTGCCAGCAGTGAGCTCAGGGAGGTTTCACCCCTCCACTTT.